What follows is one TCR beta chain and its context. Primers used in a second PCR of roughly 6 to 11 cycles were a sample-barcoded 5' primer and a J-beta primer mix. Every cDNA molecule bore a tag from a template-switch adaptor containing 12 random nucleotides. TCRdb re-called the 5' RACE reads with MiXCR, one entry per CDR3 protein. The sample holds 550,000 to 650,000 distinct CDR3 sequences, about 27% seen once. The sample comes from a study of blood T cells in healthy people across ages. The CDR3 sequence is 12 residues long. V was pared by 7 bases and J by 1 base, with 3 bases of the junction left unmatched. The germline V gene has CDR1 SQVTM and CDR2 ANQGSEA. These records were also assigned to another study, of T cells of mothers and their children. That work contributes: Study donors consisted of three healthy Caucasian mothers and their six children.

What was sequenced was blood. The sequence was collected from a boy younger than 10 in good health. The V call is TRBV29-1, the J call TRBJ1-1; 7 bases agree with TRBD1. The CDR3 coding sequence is TGCAGCGCCGACAGGGAGAACACTGAAGCTTTCTTT. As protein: CSADRENTEAFF.